The T cell receptor beta chain under discussion was sequenced for a study of T cells in Graves' hyperthyroidism and ophthalmopathy. Study in general: Peripheral blood was obtained at initial diagnosis, preceding any treatment. Points from the study as a whole: Clonotypes that were expanded in thyroid above 0.001 mostly appeared in blood too.

It was uncontrolled infection, other autoimmune disease, pregnancy or lactation that excluded patients. The source material, RNA transcripts, was used to amplify TCR beta CDR3 regions. Initially, a first-round RT-PCR of the TCR CDR3 employed the HTBI primer set. TCRdb recomputed calls from the multiplex PCR reads with MiXCR, one row per CDR3 protein. The repertoire holds 500,000 to 650,000 distinct CDR3 sequences, with more than 14% as singletons. This clonotype was recorded many times. Its antigen is as yet unknown. The CDR3 runs to 12 residues. Trimming took 6 bases from V and 6 from J, leaving 9 bases between them.

The sample taken for sequencing was blood. The source of this sequence is a woman aged 45-65 years with Graves' ophthalmopathy. The chain recombines TRBV12-3 or TRBV12-4 with TRBJ1-5; D is uncertain. CDR3 sequence: CASRAGGQPQHF. CDR3 DNA sequence: TGTGCCAGCAGAGCAGGTGGTCAGCCCCAGCATTTT.